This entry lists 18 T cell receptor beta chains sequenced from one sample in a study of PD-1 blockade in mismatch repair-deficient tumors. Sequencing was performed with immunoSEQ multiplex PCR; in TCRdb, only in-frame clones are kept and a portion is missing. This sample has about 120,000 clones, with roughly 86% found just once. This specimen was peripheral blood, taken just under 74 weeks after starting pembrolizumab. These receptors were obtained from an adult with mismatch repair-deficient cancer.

DNA of the CDR3: TGTGCCAGCAGCTTAGGAGCTCATACGCAGTATTTT. Amino acid sequence: CASSLGAHTQYF. This chain connects TRBV7-9 to TRBJ2-3; unclear D gene. Trimming pared 1 base from V and 7 bases from J, leaving 6 bases between. The CDR3 length is 12 residues. Germline CDR1 and CDR2: SEHNR and FQNEAQ (reference sequence).

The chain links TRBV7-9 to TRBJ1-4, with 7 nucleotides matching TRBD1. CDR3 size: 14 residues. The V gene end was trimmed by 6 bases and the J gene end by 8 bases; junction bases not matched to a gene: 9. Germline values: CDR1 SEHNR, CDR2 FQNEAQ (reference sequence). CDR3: CASSYDRVGEKLFF. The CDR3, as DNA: TGTGCCAGCAGTTACGACAGGGTTGGGGAAAAACTGTTTTTT.

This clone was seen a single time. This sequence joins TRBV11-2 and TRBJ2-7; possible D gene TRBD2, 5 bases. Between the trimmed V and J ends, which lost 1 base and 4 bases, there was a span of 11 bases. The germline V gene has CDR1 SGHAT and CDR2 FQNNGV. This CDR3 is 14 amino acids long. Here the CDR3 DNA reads TGTGCCAGCAGCTTAGCCTCGGGAATTTACGAGCAGTACTTC. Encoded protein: CASSLASGIYEQYF.

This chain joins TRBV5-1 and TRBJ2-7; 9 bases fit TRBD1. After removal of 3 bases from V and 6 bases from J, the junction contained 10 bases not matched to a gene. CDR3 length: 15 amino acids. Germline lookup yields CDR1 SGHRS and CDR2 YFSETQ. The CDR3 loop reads CASSWAGTGRSEQYF. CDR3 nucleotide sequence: TGCGCCAGCAGCTGGGCCGGGACAGGGCGGAGCGAGCAGTACTTC.

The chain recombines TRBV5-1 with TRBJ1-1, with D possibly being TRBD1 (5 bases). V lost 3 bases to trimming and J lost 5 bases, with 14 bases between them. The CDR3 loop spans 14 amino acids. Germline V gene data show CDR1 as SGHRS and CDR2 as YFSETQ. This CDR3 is CASSSGQEGTEAFF. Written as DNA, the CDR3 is TGCGCCAGCAGCTCTGGACAAGAAGGTACTGAAGCTTTCTTT.

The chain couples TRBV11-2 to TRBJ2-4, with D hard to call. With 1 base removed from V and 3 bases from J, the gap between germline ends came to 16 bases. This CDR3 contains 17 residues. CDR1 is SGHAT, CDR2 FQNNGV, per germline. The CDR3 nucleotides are TGTGCCAGCAGCTTAGGGGGTAAGAGGCCCTACAAAAACATTCAGTACTTC. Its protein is CASSLGGKRPYKNIQYF. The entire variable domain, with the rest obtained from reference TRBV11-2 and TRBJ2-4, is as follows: EAGVAQSPRYKIIEKRQSVAFWCNPISGHATLYWYQQILGQGPKLLIQFQNNGVVDDSQLPKDRFSAERLKGVDSTLKIQPAKLEDSAVYLCASSLGGKRPYKNIQYFGAGTRLSVL.

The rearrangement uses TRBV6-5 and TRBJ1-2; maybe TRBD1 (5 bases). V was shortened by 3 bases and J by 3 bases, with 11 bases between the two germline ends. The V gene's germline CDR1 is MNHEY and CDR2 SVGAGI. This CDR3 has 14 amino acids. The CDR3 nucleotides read TGTGCCAGCAGTTATTGGCAGGGCGACTATGGCTACACCTTC. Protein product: CASSYWQGDYGYTF.

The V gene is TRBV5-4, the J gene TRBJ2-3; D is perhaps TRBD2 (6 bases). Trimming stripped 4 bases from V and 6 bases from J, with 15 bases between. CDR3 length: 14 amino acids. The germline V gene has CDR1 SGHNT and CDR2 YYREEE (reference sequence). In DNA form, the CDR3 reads TGTGCCAGCAGCGTGGGGGGTTTCAGGGATACGCAGTATTTT. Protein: CASSVGGFRDTQYF.

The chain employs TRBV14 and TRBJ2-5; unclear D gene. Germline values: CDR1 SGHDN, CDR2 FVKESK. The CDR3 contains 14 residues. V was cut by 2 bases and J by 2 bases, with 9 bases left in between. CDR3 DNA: TGTGCCAGCAGCCAACACACTGGTCAAGAGACCCAGTACTTC. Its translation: CASSQHTGQETQYF.

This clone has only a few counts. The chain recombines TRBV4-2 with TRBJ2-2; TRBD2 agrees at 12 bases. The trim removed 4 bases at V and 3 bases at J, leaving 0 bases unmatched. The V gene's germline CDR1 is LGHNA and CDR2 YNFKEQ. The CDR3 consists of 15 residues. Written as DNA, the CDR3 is TGTGCCAGCAGCCGACTAGCGGGAGACACCGGGGAGCTGTTTTTT. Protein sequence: CASSRLAGDTGELFF.

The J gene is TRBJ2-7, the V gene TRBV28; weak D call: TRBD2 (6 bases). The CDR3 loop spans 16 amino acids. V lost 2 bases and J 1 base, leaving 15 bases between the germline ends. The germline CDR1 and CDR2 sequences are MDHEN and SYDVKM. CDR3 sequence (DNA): TGTGCCAGCAGTTTAGAAGGGGAGGTGAGTTCCTACGAGCAGTACTTC. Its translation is CASSLEGEVSSYEQYF.

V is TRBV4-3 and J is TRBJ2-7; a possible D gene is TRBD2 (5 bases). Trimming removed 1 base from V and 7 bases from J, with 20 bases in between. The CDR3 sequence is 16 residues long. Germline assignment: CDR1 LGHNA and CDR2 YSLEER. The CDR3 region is CASSQGADYFLREQYF. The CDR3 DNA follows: TGCGCCAGCAGCCAAGGTGCCGACTATTTTCTTCGGGAGCAGTACTTC.

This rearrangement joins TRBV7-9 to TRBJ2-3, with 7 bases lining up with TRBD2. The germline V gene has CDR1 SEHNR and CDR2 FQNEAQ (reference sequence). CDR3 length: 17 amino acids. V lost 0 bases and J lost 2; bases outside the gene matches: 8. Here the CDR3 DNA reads TGTGCCAGCAGCTTAGCGGTTGGCGGGAGTTCCACAGATACGCAGTATTTT. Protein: CASSLAVGGSSTDTQYF.

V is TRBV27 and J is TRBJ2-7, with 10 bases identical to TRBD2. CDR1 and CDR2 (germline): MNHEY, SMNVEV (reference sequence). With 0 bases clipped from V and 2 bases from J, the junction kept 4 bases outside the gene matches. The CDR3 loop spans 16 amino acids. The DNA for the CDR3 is TGTGCCAGCAGTTTATCGAGGGGACTAGCGACCTACGAGCAGTACTTC. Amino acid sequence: CASSLSRGLATYEQYF.

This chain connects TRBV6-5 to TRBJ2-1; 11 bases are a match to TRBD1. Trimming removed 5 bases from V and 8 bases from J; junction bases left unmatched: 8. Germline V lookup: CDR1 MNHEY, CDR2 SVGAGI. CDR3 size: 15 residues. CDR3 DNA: TGTGCCAGCAGTGGTTGGGACAGGGGGAGTTATGAGCAGTTCTTC. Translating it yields CASSGWDRGSYEQFF.

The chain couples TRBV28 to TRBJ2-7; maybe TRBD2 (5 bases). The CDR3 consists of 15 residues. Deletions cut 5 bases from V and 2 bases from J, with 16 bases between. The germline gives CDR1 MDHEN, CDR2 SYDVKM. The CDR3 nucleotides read TGTGCCAGCAGTGCCCCCGGACTGGGAGCCTACGAGCAGTACTTC. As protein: CASSAPGLGAYEQYF.

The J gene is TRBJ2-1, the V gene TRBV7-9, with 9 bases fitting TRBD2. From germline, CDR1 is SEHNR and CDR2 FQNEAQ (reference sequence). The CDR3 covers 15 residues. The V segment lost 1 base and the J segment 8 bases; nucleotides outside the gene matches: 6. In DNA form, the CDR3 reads TGTGCCAGCAGCTTAGGGCGGGAGGGATCCGATGAGCAGTTCTTC. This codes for CASSLGREGSDEQFF.

CDR3 amino acids: CASSSSQGRGQPQHF. The CDR3 DNA follows: TGTGCCAGCAGCTCTTCACAGGGTCGAGGTCAGCCCCAGCATTTT. The chain links TRBV7-9 to TRBJ1-5; D might be TRBD1 (6 bases). Germline-derived CDR1 and CDR2 are SEHNR and FQNEAQ (reference sequence). The CDR3 spans 15 residues. Trimming left V 4 bases short and J 6 bases short, with 16 bases between.